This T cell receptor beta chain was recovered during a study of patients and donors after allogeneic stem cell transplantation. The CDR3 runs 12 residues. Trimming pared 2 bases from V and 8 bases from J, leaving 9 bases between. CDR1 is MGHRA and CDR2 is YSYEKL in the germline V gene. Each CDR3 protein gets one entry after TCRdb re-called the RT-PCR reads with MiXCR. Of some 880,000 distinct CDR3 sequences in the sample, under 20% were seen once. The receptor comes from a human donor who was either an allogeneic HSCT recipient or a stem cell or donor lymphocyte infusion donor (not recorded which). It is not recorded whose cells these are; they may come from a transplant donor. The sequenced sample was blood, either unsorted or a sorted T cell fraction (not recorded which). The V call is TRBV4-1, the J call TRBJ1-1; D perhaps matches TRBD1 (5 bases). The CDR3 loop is CASSQQAGEAFF. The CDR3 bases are TGCGCCAGCAGCCAACAGGCAGGGGAAGCTTTCTTT.